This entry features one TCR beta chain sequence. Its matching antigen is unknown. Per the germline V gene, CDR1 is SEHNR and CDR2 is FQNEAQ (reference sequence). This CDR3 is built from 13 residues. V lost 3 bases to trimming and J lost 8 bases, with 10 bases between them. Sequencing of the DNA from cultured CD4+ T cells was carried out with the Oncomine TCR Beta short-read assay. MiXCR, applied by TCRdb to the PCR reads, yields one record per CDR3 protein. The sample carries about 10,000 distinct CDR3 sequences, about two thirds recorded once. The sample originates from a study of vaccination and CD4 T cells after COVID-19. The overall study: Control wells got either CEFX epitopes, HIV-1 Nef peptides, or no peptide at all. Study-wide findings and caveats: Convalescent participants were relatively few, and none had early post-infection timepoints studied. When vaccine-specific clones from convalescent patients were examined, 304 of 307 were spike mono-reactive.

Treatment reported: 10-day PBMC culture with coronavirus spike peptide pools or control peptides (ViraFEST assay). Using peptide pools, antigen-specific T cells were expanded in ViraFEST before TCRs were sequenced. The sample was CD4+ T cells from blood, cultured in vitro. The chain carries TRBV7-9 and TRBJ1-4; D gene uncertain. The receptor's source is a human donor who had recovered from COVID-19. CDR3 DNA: TGTGCCAGCAGCTTGATGACCGGGGAAAAACTGTTTTTT. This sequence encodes CASSLMTGEKLFF.